Shown below are 30 T cell receptor beta chains from a single sample sequenced in a study of blood T cell repertoires in COVID-19. Sequencing used immunoSEQ multiplex PCR; TCRdb keeps in-frame clones, though not all of them. The sample has roughly 360,000 clones, about four fifths seen once; the top ten hold about 1%. The material sequenced was peripheral blood. Every receptor here comes from a human donor with acute or convalescent COVID-19. The donor label of this sample is uncertain.

The chain joins TRBV5-1 to TRBJ1-2; 8 nucleotides match TRBD1. The J segment lost 7 bases and the V segment lost 0 bases, leaving 11 bases of the junction unmatched. The germline CDR1 and CDR2 sequences are SGHRS and YFSETQ. The CDR3 contains 16 residues. The CDR3 region is CASSLGHGTGGPGYTF. CDR3 nucleotide sequence: TGCGCCAGCAGCTTGGGCCACGGGACAGGAGGTCCTGGCTACACCTTC.

The chain couples TRBV6-5 to TRBJ1-2; 8 nucleotides line up with TRBD1. This CDR3 spans 15 amino acids. Per germline, CDR1 MNHEY and CDR2 SVGAGI. After removal of 4 bases from V and 2 bases from J, the junction contained 6 bases not matched to a gene. Here the CDR3 DNA reads TGTGCCAGCAGTTTCGCCCGGGACAGGAACTATGGCTACACCTTC. Protein product: CASSFARDRNYGYTF.

The chain joins TRBV20-1 to TRBJ1-1; D is uncertain. V lost 6 bases, J lost 8 bases, and 13 bases lay in between. This CDR3 region has 11 residues. Germline loops: CDR1 DFQATT, CDR2 SNEGSKA (reference sequence). CDR3 nucleotides: TGCAGTGCAGAGGAGGCGTTCGAAGCTTTCTTT. Its translation is CSAEEAFEAFF.

This clone has just a few counts. This rearrangement joins TRBV29-1 to TRBJ1-2, with 10 bases fitting TRBD1. Germline V lookup: CDR1 SQVTM, CDR2 ANQGSEA. Trimming at V came to 3 bases and at J to 3 bases, leaving 4 bases not matched to a gene. The CDR3 loop spans 14 amino acids. This CDR3 reads CSVEMGQGHYGYTF. The CDR3 nucleotides read TGCAGCGTTGAGATGGGACAGGGGCACTATGGCTACACCTTC.

V is TRBV6-5 and J is TRBJ2-1; D possibly corresponds to TRBD1 (6 bases). The CDR3 contains 16 residues. With 0 bases removed from V and 7 bases from J, the gap between germline ends came to 16 bases. Germline lookup yields CDR1 MNHEY and CDR2 SVGAGI. This chain's CDR3 is CASSYSKNRVRNEQFF. In DNA, the CDR3 is TGTGCCAGCAGTTACTCGAAGAACAGGGTGCGGAATGAGCAGTTCTTC.

The J gene is TRBJ1-6, the V gene TRBV19; TRBD1 matches at 7 bases. With 7 bases clipped from V and 0 bases from J, the junction kept 9 bases outside the gene matches. Germline loops: CDR1 LNHDA, CDR2 SQIVND (reference sequence). This CDR3 is 17 amino acids long. The CDR3 DNA is TGTGCCAGTAATCCAGGACAGGCGAGCTCCTATAATTCACCCCTCCACTTT. It encodes CASNPGQASSYNSPLHF.

The CDR3 nucleotides read TGTGCCAGCAGTTTATCGTCGGACACTGAAGCTTTCTTT. Its translation: CASSLSSDTEAFF. This rearrangement joins TRBV27 to TRBJ1-1; unclear D gene. V dropped 0 bases and J dropped 3 bases, with 5 bases sitting between them. The CDR3 extends over 13 amino acids. Germline assignment: CDR1 MNHEY and CDR2 SMNVEV (reference sequence).

The chain uses TRBV28 and TRBJ1-2; 11 bases are a match to TRBD1. This CDR3 is 16 amino acids long. Germline CDR1 is MDHEN and CDR2 is SYDVKM. With 5 bases clipped from V and 4 bases from J, the junction kept 9 bases outside the gene matches. The CDR3 DNA follows: TGTGCCAGCAGTCCATGGACCGGGACAGGGGGCTATGGCTACACCTTC. Translation: CASSPWTGTGGYGYTF.

This clone was detected only a few times. The J gene is TRBJ2-1, the V gene TRBV28; maybe TRBD1 (5 bases). The V end lost 5 bases, the J end lost 7 bases, and 12 bases lay between the germline ends. This CDR3 has 13 amino acids. Germline loops: CDR1 MDHEN, CDR2 SYDVKM. The CDR3 loop is CASSPRQLNEQFF. Written as DNA, the CDR3 is TGTGCCAGCAGTCCCCGACAGCTTAATGAGCAGTTCTTC. The full variable domain, rest sourced from reference TRBV28 and TRBJ2-1, is DVKVTQSSRYLVKRTGEKVFLECVQDMDHENMFWYRQDPGLGLRLIYFSYDVKMKEKGDIPEGYSVSREKKERFSLILESASTNQTSMYLCASSPRQLNEQFFGPGTRLTVL.

This chain connects TRBV18 to TRBJ2-1; D remains unclear. The CDR3 has 15 residues. V dropped 1 base and J dropped 0 bases, with 7 bases sitting between them. The V gene's germline CDR1 is KGHSH and CDR2 LQKENI. The CDR3 spells CASSPRVNSYNEQFF. The CDR3 DNA reads TGTGCCAGCTCACCACGAGTAAACTCCTACAATGAGCAGTTCTTC.

V is TRBV14 and J is TRBJ1-1; maybe TRBD1 (5 bases). The CDR3 runs to 14 residues. V shed 1 base and J shed 7 bases, with 13 bases lying between them. Germline lookup yields CDR1 SGHDN and CDR2 FVKESK. CDR3 in amino acids: CASSQGTYRGEAFF. In DNA, the CDR3 is TGTGCCAGCAGCCAAGGCACCTATAGGGGTGAAGCTTTCTTT. Using reference TRBV14 and TRBJ1-1 for the parts outside the CDR3, the full variable domain is EAGVTQFPSHSVIEKGQTVTLRCDPISGHDNLYWYRRVMGKEIKFLLHFVKESKQDESGMPNNRFLAERTGGTYSTLKVQPAELEDSGVYFCASSQGTYRGEAFFGQGTRLTVV.

This chain joins TRBV11-2 and TRBJ2-5, with 8 positions matching TRBD2. This CDR3 spans 15 amino acids. V trimming: 8 bases; J trimming: 5 bases; junction bases outside the gene matches: 13. Germline CDR1 and CDR2: SGHAT and FQNNGV. CDR3 nucleotides: TGTGCCAGCGGTTCCTATAGCGGGAAAGTGGAGACCCAGTACTTC. Translation: CASGSYSGKVETQYF.

The J gene is TRBJ2-7, the V gene TRBV2, with D perhaps matching TRBD2 (7 bases). The germline V and J ends were trimmed by 8 bases and 9 bases, with 20 bases remaining between them. The CDR3 is made up of 13 amino acids. From germline, CDR1 is SNHLY and CDR2 FYNNEI. CDR3 amino acids: CASAGATEGPQYF. DNA for the CDR3: TGTGCCAGCGCGGGGGCGACCGAGGGGCCGCAGTACTTC.

V gene TRBV19 combines with J gene TRBJ1-2; tentative D call: TRBD1 (5 bases). Trimming cost V 6 bases and J 2 bases, with 10 bases left between them. Germline values: CDR1 LNHDA, CDR2 SQIVND (reference sequence). CDR3 size: 13 residues. Here the CDR3 reads CASRGVPNYGYTF. In nucleotides, the CDR3 is TGTGCCAGTAGAGGGGTCCCGAACTATGGCTACACCTTC.

J is TRBJ2-3 and V is TRBV5-1, with TRBD2 matching over 7 bases. Germline CDR1 is SGHRS and CDR2 is YFSETQ. V lost 4 bases, J lost 2 bases, and 10 bases stayed unmatched. The CDR3 is 16 residues long. The CDR3 DNA reads TGCGCCAGCAGCCGGCCGGTTGCGGGGGACACAGATACGCAGTATTTT. Translated: CASSRPVAGDTDTQYF.

V and J are TRBV5-6 and TRBJ2-7; possible D gene TRBD2, 6 bases. V gave up 4 bases and J gave up 3 bases, with 14 bases separating them. The CDR3 is 14 residues long. Germline loops: CDR1 SGHDT, CDR2 YYEEEE. The CDR3 DNA follows: TGTGCCAGCAGCCGACTAGGCCGACTCTACGAGCAGTACTTC. Its protein is CASSRLGRLYEQYF.

This chain links TRBV13 with TRBJ1-4; D may be TRBD1 (5 bases). This CDR3 comprises 15 residues. Trimming removed 6 bases from V and 8 bases from J, with 19 bases in between. Germline V lookup: CDR1 PRHDT, CDR2 FYEKMQ (reference sequence). CDR3 bases: TGTGCCAGCAGGAGGGGCGGCACCGCGGGAGAAAAACTGTTTTTT. This encodes CASRRGGTAGEKLFF.

The rearrangement links TRBV4-1 to TRBJ1-4, with D unclear. CDR3 length: 14 residues. Germline-derived CDR1 and CDR2 are MGHRA and YSYEKL. V gave up 5 bases and J gave up 0 bases, with 7 bases separating them. The DNA of the CDR3 is TGCGCCAGCAGCAGAGTTGCAACTAATGAAAAACTGTTTTTT. Encoded protein: CASSRVATNEKLFF.

This clone was observed a handful of times. The chain combines TRBV11-2 with TRBJ1-1, with TRBD1 matching over 8 bases. CDR1 and CDR2 (germline): SGHAT, FQNNGV. The CDR3 is 16 residues long. J lost 3 bases, V lost 5 bases, and 11 bases had no gene match. The CDR3 region has the DNA TGTGCCAGCAGCGACCCAGGGACAGGATTTTACACTGAAGCTTTCTTT. It is translated as CASSDPGTGFYTEAFF.

This clone was seen a handful of times. The chain has TRBV5-1 and TRBJ1-4; a weak D match, TRBD1 (6 bases). The CDR3 contains 16 residues. Trimming pared 4 bases from V and 4 bases from J, leaving 17 bases between. Germline lookup yields CDR1 SGHRS and CDR2 YFSETQ. The CDR3, as DNA: TGCGCCAGCAGCCTCGGACAGTCCCGAGGTAATGAAAAACTGTTTTTT. Translated: CASSLGQSRGNEKLFF.

The chain combines TRBV24-1 with TRBJ1-2, with D uncertain. Germline lookup yields CDR1 KGHDR and CDR2 SFDVKD. The CDR3 consists of 14 residues. V dropped 0 bases and J dropped 2 bases, with 6 bases sitting between them. The CDR3 nucleotides are TGTGCCACCAGTGATTTGACGGGAAACTATGGCTACACCTTC. It codes for CATSDLTGNYGYTF.

The chain carries TRBV5-1 and TRBJ2-1; TRBD2 agrees at 10 bases. The CDR3 is 15 residues long. The ends lost 5 bases at V and 5 bases at J; junction bases unmatched: 7. Germline-derived CDR1 and CDR2 are SGHRS and YFSETQ. The DNA of the CDR3 is TGCGCCAGCAGGTTGCTAGCGGGAGATCACAATGAGCAGTTCTTC. This sequence encodes CASRLLAGDHNEQFF.

This clone was recorded a few times. One end of the junction varies from germline; a read error may be responsible. The chain combines TRBV3-1 (or the pseudogene TRBV3-2) with TRBJ1-6, with D perhaps TRBD1 (6 bases). The germline V gene encodes CDR1 LGHDT and CDR2 YNNKEL (reference sequence). CDR3 length: 14 residues. The CDR3 region has the DNA TGTGCCACCAGCACGAGGGGGTCGAATTCACCCCTCCACTTT. Its translation: CATSTRGSNSPLHF.

The rearrangement joins TRBV6-5 to TRBJ1-2; D gene unclear. The CDR3 has 15 residues. Germline assignment: CDR1 MNHEY and CDR2 SVGAGI. With 5 bases removed from V and 8 bases from J, the gap between germline ends came to 21 bases. The CDR3 spells CASSLNSDFPGGYTF. In nucleotides, the CDR3 is TGTGCCAGCAGTCTTAATTCGGACTTTCCCGGGGGCTACACCTTC.

The J gene is TRBJ2-7, the V gene TRBV5-4; the D is unclear. Trimming removed 0 bases from V and 0 bases from J, with 7 bases in between. CDR3 length: 14 residues. Germline V gene lookup returns CDR1 SGHNT and CDR2 YYREEE (reference sequence). Written as DNA, the CDR3 is TGTGCCAGCAGCTTGGAGTCCAGCTCCTACGAGCAGTACTTC. Translated: CASSLESSSYEQYF.

This chain links TRBV5-6 with TRBJ1-2; no firm D call. The V gene lost 4 bases and the J gene lost 1 base, with 8 bases spanning the gap. CDR3 length: 13 amino acids. The germline CDR1 and CDR2 sequences are SGHDT and YYEEEE. The CDR3 here is CASSGEDNYGYTF. CDR3 nucleotide sequence: TGTGCCAGCAGCGGAGAGGATAACTATGGCTACACCTTC.

This chain links TRBV5-6 with TRBJ2-7, with D possibly TRBD1 on 6 matching bases. There are 15 residues in the CDR3. V lost 2 bases and J lost 2, with 14 bases in between. Germline-derived CDR1 and CDR2 are SGHDT and YYEEEE. The CDR3 region is CASSFVTGLTYEQYF. CDR3 bases: TGTGCCAGCAGCTTTGTTACAGGGTTAACCTACGAGCAGTACTTC. Based on the CDR3 plus reference TRBV5-6 and TRBJ2-7, the full variable domain is DAGVTQSPTHLIKTRGQQVTLRCSPKSGHDTVSWYQQALGQGPQFIFQYYEEEERQRGNFPDRFSGHQFPNYSSELNVNALLLGDSALYLCASSFVTGLTYEQYFGPGTRLTVT.

This clone was seen once. The rearrangement links TRBV2 to TRBJ1-6; a weak D match, TRBD1 (5 bases). This CDR3 is built from 14 residues. The germline V gene encodes CDR1 SNHLY and CDR2 FYNNEI. Trimming cost V 7 bases and J 7 bases, with 14 bases left between them. The chain's CDR3 is CASILDKGNSPLHF. CDR3 coding DNA: TGTGCCAGCATCCTGGACAAGGGGAATTCACCCCTCCACTTT.

The J gene is TRBJ2-7, the V gene TRBV7-9; D call uncertain. Trimming took 1 base from V and 4 from J, leaving 14 bases between them. The V gene's germline CDR1 is SEHNR and CDR2 FQNEAQ (reference sequence). This CDR3 has 15 amino acids. The CDR3 nucleotides read TGTGCCAGCAGCTTAGATTCCTCGGGTTGGTACGAGCAGTACTTC. This sequence encodes CASSLDSSGWYEQYF.

The rearrangement joins TRBV12-2 to TRBJ2-1; the D call of TRBD2 is as the table states it, not checked on the DNA. TRBV12-2 is a documented pseudogene. CDR3 length equals 20 residues. The CDR3 sequence is CASRLRRCRGALLYWNEQFF. The CDR3 nucleotides are TGTGCAAGTCGCTTAAGGCGGTGTCGGGGGGCTCTCCTTTACTGGAATGAGCAGTTCTTC.